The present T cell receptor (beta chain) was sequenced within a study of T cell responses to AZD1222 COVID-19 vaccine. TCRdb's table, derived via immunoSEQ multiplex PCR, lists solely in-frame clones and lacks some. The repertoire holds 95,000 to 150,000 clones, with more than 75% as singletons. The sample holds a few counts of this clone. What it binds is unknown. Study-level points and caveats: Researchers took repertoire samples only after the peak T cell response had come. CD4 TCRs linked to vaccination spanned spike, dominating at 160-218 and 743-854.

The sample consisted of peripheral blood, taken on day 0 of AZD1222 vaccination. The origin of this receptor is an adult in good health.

The CDR3 reads CASRPGGEVYEQYF. In DNA, the CDR3 is TGTGCCAGCAGACCAGGGGGCGAGGTGTACGAGCAGTACTTC. The rearrangement uses TRBV28 and TRBJ2-7, with 8 nucleotides matching TRBD1. The CDR3 is 14 residues long. Germline assignment: CDR1 MDHEN and CDR2 SYDVKM. The ends lost 6 bases at V and 4 bases at J; junction bases unmatched: 8.